Each of the 17 T cell receptor beta chains below was sequenced from the same sample in a study of T-cell memory formation after mild COVID-19. MiXCR, applied by TCRdb to the 5' RACE reads, yields one record per CDR3 protein. The sample has more than 400,000 distinct CDR3 sequences, roughly 18% seen once; the top ten hold roughly an eighth. The material sequenced was PBMCs or a T cell subset sorted from them (not recorded which). These receptors were collected from an adult woman who had mild COVID-19 (a few samples of this study predate the infection). Cell type and time point are not known.

This clonotype was counted only a few times. The chain links TRBV4-1 to TRBJ2-1; TRBD1 might be the D (6 bases). The ends were cut back, 2 bases at V and 15 bases at J, with 20 bases in the middle. The CDR3 runs to 14 residues. Looked up from germline, CDR1 is MGHRA and CDR2 is YSYEKL. The CDR3 DNA is TGCGCCAGCAGCCAACCAAAACAGGGATCTTGGCGGTTCTTC. This translates into CASSQPKQGSWRFF.

This clonotype was counted a few times. The chain employs TRBV7-3 and TRBJ2-7; 7 bases fit TRBD1. The J segment lost 3 bases and the V segment lost 5 bases, leaving 7 bases of the junction unmatched. Germline lookup yields CDR1 SGHTA and CDR2 FQGTGA. This CDR3 is 14 amino acids long. This CDR3 reads CASSAGGGRYEQYF. The CDR3 bases are TGTGCCAGCAGCGCAGGGGGTGGTCGCTACGAGCAGTACTTC.

This clonotype was picked up many times. The CDR3 DNA reads as TGCGCCAGCAGCGTCAGTAGTGTGAGCTCCTACGAGCAGTACTTC. It translates to CASSVSSVSSYEQYF. The genes are TRBV4-1 and TRBJ2-7; D is undetermined. CDR3 length: 15 residues. The V gene's germline CDR1 is MGHRA and CDR2 YSYEKL. The germline V and J ends were trimmed by 5 bases and 0 bases, with 14 bases remaining between them.

The chain uses TRBV7-6 and TRBJ1-4; 10 bases match TRBD1. The V segment lost 4 bases and the J segment 4 bases; nucleotides outside the gene matches: 9. CDR1 and CDR2 from the germline V gene are SGHVS and FNYEAQ. The CDR3 loop spans 17 amino acids. The DNA for the CDR3 is TGTGCCAGCAGCTACTTCCCGGACAGGGGGAGTAATGAAAAACTGTTTTTT. It translates to CASSYFPDRGSNEKLFF.

In this sample, this clonotype turned up many times. This sequence joins TRBV4-3 and TRBJ2-3, with TRBD2 matching over 8 bases. Germline V gene lookup returns CDR1 LGHNA and CDR2 YSLEER. This CDR3 spans 17 amino acids. V lost 0 bases, J lost 8 bases, and 13 bases stayed unmatched. The chain's CDR3 is CASSQDYRTGGPRTQYF. The CDR3 DNA sequence: TGCGCCAGCAGCCAAGATTATCGGACGGGAGGGCCCCGTACGCAGTATTTT.

This clonotype was picked up one time. The rearrangement joins TRBV3-1 to TRBJ2-7; D assignment may be TRBD1 or TRBD2 (5 bases each). Germline values: CDR1 LGHDT, CDR2 YNNKEL (reference sequence). V shed 4 bases and J shed 3 bases, with 19 bases lying between them. CDR3 length equals 16 residues. CDR3: CASSLSGQIADYEQYF. The CDR3, as DNA: TGTGCCAGCAGCCTAAGCGGACAAATAGCAGACTACGAGCAGTACTTC.

The chain is built from TRBV18 and TRBJ2-5; 8 bases are a match to TRBD1. This CDR3 comprises 15 residues. The V gene end was trimmed by 5 bases and the J gene end by 4 bases; junction bases not matched to a gene: 9. Germline lookup yields CDR1 KGHSH and CDR2 LQKENI. CDR3 nucleotide sequence: TGTGCCAGCTCAACCCGACAGGGGAGAGGAGAGACCCAGTACTTC. Protein product: CASSTRQGRGETQYF.

The rearrangement uses TRBV13 and TRBJ2-7; 8 bases map to TRBD2. From germline, CDR1 is PRHDT and CDR2 FYEKMQ (reference sequence). With V trimmed by 6 bases and J by 4 bases, 8 bases remained unmatched. The CDR3 is made up of 14 amino acids. The CDR3 DNA follows: TGTGCCAGCAGAGAGAGCGGGAGTAGGTACGAGCAGTACTTC. Translating it yields CASRESGSRYEQYF.

In this sample, this clonotype turned up a few times. J is TRBJ2-7 and V is TRBV4-3; TRBD2 matches 7 bases. CDR3 length equals 18 residues. Losses at the gene ends were 2 bases for V and 2 bases for J; bases not matched to a gene: 15. Germline CDR1 is LGHNA and CDR2 is YSLEER. DNA for the CDR3: TGCGCCAGCAGCCAACTAGAACCCAGCGGGAAGTACACCTACGAGCAGTACTTC. It yields the protein CASSQLEPSGKYTYEQYF.

The genes are TRBV7-8 and TRBJ1-2; unclear D gene. Trimming removed 1 base at V and 3 bases at J, with 9 bases between. The CDR3 totals 14 residues. The germline V gene has CDR1 SGHVS and CDR2 FQNEAQ. The DNA of the CDR3 is TGTGCCAGCAGCTTAGAAGGAGGCGACTATGGCTACACCTTC. This encodes CASSLEGGDYGYTF.

V gene TRBV20-1 combines with J gene TRBJ1-2, with 8 bases that match TRBD1. This CDR3 has 12 residues. Germline loops: CDR1 DFQATT, CDR2 SNEGSKA (reference sequence). V lost 6 bases, J lost 6 bases, and 6 bases stayed unmatched. CDR3 protein: CSADRGYDGYTF. The CDR3 nucleotides are TGCAGTGCCGACAGGGGTTATGATGGCTACACCTTC.

This clonotype appeared many times. The genes are TRBV20-1 and TRBJ2-3; D unclear. This CDR3 has 11 residues. V dropped 6 bases and J dropped 5 bases, with 9 bases sitting between them. Germline CDR1 reads DFQATT; CDR2 reads SNEGSKA (reference sequence). CDR3 in amino acids: CSAASGDTQYF. The CDR3 DNA follows: TGCAGTGCCGCCTCGGGAGATACGCAGTATTTT.

The chain links TRBV9 to TRBJ1-6; possible D gene TRBD1, 6 bases. Germline CDR1 is SGDLS and CDR2 is YYNGEE. The CDR3 is 16 residues long. The V end was cut by 0 bases, the J end by 10 bases, with 17 bases between. The CDR3: CASSVGGTSGDSPLHF. The DNA of the CDR3 is TGTGCCAGCAGCGTAGGGGGCACGTCAGGGGACTCACCCCTCCACTTT.

To note about this clonotype: Given a much more abundant clone one base away, this may be a read error. This chain joins TRBV6-2 or TRBV6-3 and TRBJ2-3; a possible D gene is TRBD1 (5 bases). This CDR3 is 12 amino acids long. Trimming cost V 6 bases and J 4 bases, with 8 bases left between them. Germline CDR1 MNHEY, CDR2 SVGEGT. The CDR3 protein is CASSSRADTQYF. The CDR3 nucleotides read TGTGCCAGCAGCTCCAGGGCAGATACGCAGTATTTT.

This chain links TRBV5-1 with TRBJ1-2; D is possibly TRBD1 (5 bases). The CDR3 is 15 residues long. V lost 3 bases and J lost 4, with 16 bases in between. Germline V CDR1 and CDR2: SGHRS, YFSETQ. This CDR3 is CASSSFAGLSYGYTF. The CDR3 DNA follows: TGCGCCAGCAGCTCTTTTGCAGGGCTTAGCTATGGCTACACCTTC. Based on the CDR3 plus reference TRBV5-1 and TRBJ1-2, the full variable domain is KAGVTQTPRYLIKTRGQQVTLSCSPISGHRSVSWYQQTPGQGLQFLFEYFSETQRNKGNFPGRFSGRQFSNSRSEMNVSTLELGDSALYLCASSSFAGLSYGYTFGSGTRLTVV.

This clonotype was seen just once. The chain couples TRBV25-1 to TRBJ2-3; TRBD2 matches at 10 bases. CDR3 length: 16 residues. In germline, CDR1 is MGHDK, CDR2 SYGVNS. J lost 4 bases, V lost 6 bases, and 10 bases had no gene match. In DNA, the CDR3 is TGTGCCAGCAGCGACGCAAGAGCGGGAGGGCCAGATACGCAGTATTTT. Translating it yields CASSDARAGGPDTQYF.

This clonotype was picked up a small number of times. The chain joins TRBV4-2 to TRBJ2-3; 11 nucleotides align to TRBD2. The CDR3 contains 16 residues. With 2 bases clipped from V and 6 bases from J, the junction kept 7 bases outside the gene matches. CDR1 is LGHNA, CDR2 YNFKEQ, per germline. This CDR3 reads CASSQSRLAGKDTQYF. The CDR3 nucleotides read TGTGCCAGCAGCCAATCAAGACTAGCGGGAAAGGATACGCAGTATTTT.